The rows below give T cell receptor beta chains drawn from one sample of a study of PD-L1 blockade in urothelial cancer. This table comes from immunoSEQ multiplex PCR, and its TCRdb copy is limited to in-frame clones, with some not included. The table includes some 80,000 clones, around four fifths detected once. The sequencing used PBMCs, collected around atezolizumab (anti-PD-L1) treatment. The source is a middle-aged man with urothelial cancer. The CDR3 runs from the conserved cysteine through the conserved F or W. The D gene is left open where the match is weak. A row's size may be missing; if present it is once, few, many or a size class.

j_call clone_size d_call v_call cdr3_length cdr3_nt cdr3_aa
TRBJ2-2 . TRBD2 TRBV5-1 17 TGCGCCAGCAGCTTGGCCAAGCGGGAGCCGAACACCGGGGAGCTGTTTTTT CASSLAKREPNTGELFF
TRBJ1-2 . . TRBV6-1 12 TGTGCCAGCAGCGAGGCCTACTATGGCTACACCTTC CASSEAYYGYTF
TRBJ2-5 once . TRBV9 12 TGTGCCAGCAGCGCCCGAGAAGAGACCCAGTACTTC CASSAREETQYF
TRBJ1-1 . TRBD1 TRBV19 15 TGTGCCAGTAGTAAATCTGCAGGGGGATATGCTGAAGCTTTCTTT CASSKSAGGYAEAFF
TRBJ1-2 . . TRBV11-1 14 TGTGCCAGCAGCCAACCGGGACACAACTATGGCTACACCTTC CASSQPGHNYGYTF
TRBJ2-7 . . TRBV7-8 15 TGTGCCAGCAGCTTAGCCCCGGCGGTTGCCTACGAGCAGTACTTC CASSLAPAVAYEQYF
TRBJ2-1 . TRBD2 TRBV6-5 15 TGTGCCAGCAGCGGGCGGGGGGGCACCTACAATGAGCAGTTCTTC CASSGRGGTYNEQFF
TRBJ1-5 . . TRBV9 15 TGTGCCAGCAGCGTGACAGATTCTCATAATCAGCCCCAGCATTTT CASSVTDSHNQPQHF
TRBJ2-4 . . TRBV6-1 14 TGTGCCAGCAGTGAAGCCAGGGCGAGGAACATTCAGTACTTC CASSEARARNIQYF
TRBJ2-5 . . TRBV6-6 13 TGTGCCAGCAATAGGGGGGGGGAAGAGACCCAGTACTTC CASNRGGEETQYF
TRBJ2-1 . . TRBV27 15 TGTGCCAGCAGCGTGGCGGGACGGCACTACAATGAGCAGTTCTTC CASSVAGRHYNEQFF
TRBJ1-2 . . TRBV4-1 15 TGCGCCAGCAGCCAATACGCAGGGGAGAACTATGGCTACACCTTC CASSQYAGENYGYTF
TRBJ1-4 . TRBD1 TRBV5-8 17 TGTGCCAGCAGCTTGCTCTTGAGGGGGCGGACTAATGAAAAACTGTTTTTT CASSLLLRGRTNEKLFF
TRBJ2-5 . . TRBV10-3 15 TGTGCCATCAGTGAGTCGAACAGACCAAGCGAGACCCAGTACTTC CAISESNRPSETQYF
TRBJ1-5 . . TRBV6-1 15 TGTGCCAGCAGTGAGGGCAGCCTCCCCAACCAGCCCCAGCATTTT CASSEGSLPNQPQHF
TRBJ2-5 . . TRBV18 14 TGTGCCAGCTCACTAATAGATCGCCAAGAGACCCAGTACTTC CASSLIDRQETQYF
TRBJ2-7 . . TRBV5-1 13 TGCGCCAGCAGACTGGCAGGGGCCTACGAGCAGTACTTC CASRLAGAYEQYF
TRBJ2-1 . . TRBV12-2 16 TGTGCAAGTCGCTCCAGAGCCATTAGCGGGAGCGATGAGCAGTTCTTC CASRSRAISGSDEQFF
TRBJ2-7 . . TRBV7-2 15 TGTGCCAGCAGCTTAAGGGGAAGACAGTCCTACGAGCAGTACTTC CASSLRGRQSYEQYF
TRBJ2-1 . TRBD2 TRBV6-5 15 TGTGCCAGCAGTTACATCCTAGCGGGAGGTAATGAGCAGTTCTTC CASSYILAGGNEQFF
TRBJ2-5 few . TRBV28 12 TGTGCCAGCAGTCTCGAGGAAAAGACCCAGTACTTC CASSLEEKTQYF
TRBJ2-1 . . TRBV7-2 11 TGTGCCAGCAGCTTAGCCTATGAGCAGTTCTTC CASSLAYEQFF
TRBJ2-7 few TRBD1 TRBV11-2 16 TGTGCCAGCAGCCACCTACCGGGACAGGGATCTACCGAGCAGTACTTC CASSHLPGQGSTEQYF
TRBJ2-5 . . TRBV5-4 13 TGTGCCAGCAAGGGGGTTCCCCAAGAGACCCAGTACTTC CASKGVPQETQYF
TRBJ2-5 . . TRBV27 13 TGTGCCAGCAGTTTGTCGGGGGAGGTGACCCAGTACTTC CASSLSGEVTQYF
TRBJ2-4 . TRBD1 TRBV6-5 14 TGTGCCAGCAGCCCACAGGGGGCTGGGGGCATTCAGTACTTC CASSPQGAGGIQYF
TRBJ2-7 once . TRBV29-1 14 TGCAGCGTTGGGGGGCGGGTTAACTCCTACGAGCAGTACTTC CSVGGRVNSYEQYF
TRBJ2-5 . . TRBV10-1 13 TGCGCCAGCAGCCGAGGGGGATCGGAGACCCAGTACTTC CASSRGGSETQYF
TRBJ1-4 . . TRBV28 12 TGTGCCAGCAGCCAAGGCCCTTACCGGAGGTTTTTT CASSQGPYRRFF
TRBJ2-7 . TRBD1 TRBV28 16 TGTGCCAGCAGTCCTCACAGGGGACAGGGGATCCACGAGCAGTACTTC CASSPHRGQGIHEQYF
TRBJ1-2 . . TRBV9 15 TGTGCCAGCAGCGTAGCCTCGGTTGCTAACTATGGCTACACCTTC CASSVASVANYGYTF
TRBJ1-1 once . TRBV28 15 TGTGCCATTATCGGACGCCCAAAGGGGTACACTGAAGCTTTCTTT CAIIGRPKGYTEAFF
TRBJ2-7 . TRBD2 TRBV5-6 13 TGTGCCAGCAGCGTGTCCGGGAGGCCCGAGCAGTACTTC CASSVSGRPEQYF
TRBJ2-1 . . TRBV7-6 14 TGTGCCAGCAGCTTAGCCAGGTCGCACAATGAGCAGTTCTTC CASSLARSHNEQFF
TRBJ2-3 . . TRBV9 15 TGTGCCAGCAGCCCAAGCGGGCACCGCTCAGATACGCAGTATTTT CASSPSGHRSDTQYF
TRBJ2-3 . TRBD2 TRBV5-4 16 TGTGCCAGCAGCTCGGGGGGTAGCGGGAGGGCGGGCACGCAGTATTTT CASSSGGSGRAGTQYF
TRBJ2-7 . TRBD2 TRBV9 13 TGTGCCAGCAGCGTGCAGCGGGGCTACGAGCAGTACTTC CASSVQRGYEQYF
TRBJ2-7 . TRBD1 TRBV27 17 TGTGCCAGCAGTCCAGTGGGTTGGGGACAGGGGTCCTACGAGCAGTACTTC CASSPVGWGQGSYEQYF
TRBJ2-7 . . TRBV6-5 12 TGTGCCAGCAGCCCAGAGCGGGACGAGCAGTACTTC CASSPERDEQYF
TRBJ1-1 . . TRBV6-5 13 TGTGCCAGCAGAATTACCCGGGGCACTGAAGCTTTCTTT CASRITRGTEAFF
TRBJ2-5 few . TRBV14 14 TGTGCCAGCAGCCAATTTGAGTCTAGGGAGACCCAGTACTTC CASSQFESRETQYF
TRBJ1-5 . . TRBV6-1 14 TGTGCCAGCAGCGAGTCCCTCTCCAATCAGCCCCAGCATTTT CASSESLSNQPQHF
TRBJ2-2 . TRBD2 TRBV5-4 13 TGTGCCAGCCTAAGCGGGGGAAGGGGGGAGCTGTTTTTT CASLSGGRGELFF
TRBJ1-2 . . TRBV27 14 TGTGCCAGCTCCCCGAGATATTCTAACTATGGCTACACCTTC CASSPRYSNYGYTF
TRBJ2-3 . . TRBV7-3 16 TGTGCCAGCAGCGCCAGTCCCGGCCTCAGGGCAGATACGCAGTATTTT CASSASPGLRADTQYF
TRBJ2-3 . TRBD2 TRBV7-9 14 TGTGCCAGCAGCATGGGACTAGCGCTTAATGCGCAGTATTTT CASSMGLALNAQYF
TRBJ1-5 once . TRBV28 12 TGTGCCAGCAGCTCCCCCTATCAGCCCCAGCATTTT CASSSPYQPQHF
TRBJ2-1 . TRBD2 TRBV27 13 TGTGCCAGCAGAGATAGCGGGATCAATGAGCAGTTCTTC CASRDSGINEQFF
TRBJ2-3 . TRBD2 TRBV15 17 TGTGCCACCAGCAGATCGGCCGGCGGGAGTGGCACAGATACGCAGTATTTT CATSRSAGGSGTDTQYF
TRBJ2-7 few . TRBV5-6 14 TGTGCCAGCAGTGGGTTCGCGGCTACCTACGAGCAGTACTTC CASSGFAATYEQYF